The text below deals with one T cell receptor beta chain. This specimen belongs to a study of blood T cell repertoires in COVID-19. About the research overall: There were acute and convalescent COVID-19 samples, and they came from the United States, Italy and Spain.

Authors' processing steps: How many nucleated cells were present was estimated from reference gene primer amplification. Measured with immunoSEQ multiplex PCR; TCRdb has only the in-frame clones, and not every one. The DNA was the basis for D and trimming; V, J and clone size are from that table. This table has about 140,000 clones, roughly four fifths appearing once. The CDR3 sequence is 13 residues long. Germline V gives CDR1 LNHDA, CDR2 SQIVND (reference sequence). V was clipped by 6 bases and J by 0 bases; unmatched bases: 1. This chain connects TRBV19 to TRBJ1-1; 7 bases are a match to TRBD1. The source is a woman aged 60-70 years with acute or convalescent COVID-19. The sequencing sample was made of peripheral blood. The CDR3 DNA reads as TGTGCCAGTAGCGGGACAGTGAACACTGAAGCTTTCTTT. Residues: CASSGTVNTEAFF.